The source of this TCR beta chain is a study of cytomegalovirus exposure and HLA in healthy donors. Broader study findings: Specific recognition of CMV antigens was confirmed in vitro for a few chains (all CMV-associated). Most of the TCR beta V segments (in an earlier analysis) were productive either about 90% or about 30% of the time. Later, TCR association rates were found to vary by HLA locus, highest for DRB1 and lowest for HLA-C.

This clone was seen just once. Its antigen remains unidentified. The V and J ends lost 6 bases and 1 base, in that order; junction bases with no gene match: 7. Germline-derived CDR1 and CDR2 are KGHSH and LQKENI. The CDR3 covers 16 residues. PCR amplification relied on 60 Vbeta primers (plus 13 Jbeta primers). The table came from immunoSEQ multiplex PCR; TCRdb's copy has only in-frame clones and leaves some out. Among around 190,000 clones listed, around 80% were seen once. The sequencing sample was made of PBMCs. The rearrangement joins TRBV18 to TRBJ1-3; 9 bases align to TRBD1. This receptor was identified in a man aged 18 to 30 in good health and CMV-seronegative. The CDR3: CASSLTGGASGNTIYF. Written as DNA, the CDR3 is TGTGCCAGCTCGCTAACAGGGGGCGCGTCTGGAAACACCATATATTTT.